What follows is one T cell receptor (beta chain) and its context. Its antigen is not known. This specimen comes from a study of beta chain features in type 1 diabetes. Study at large: Age, gender and cell yields were similar between patients and healthy donors.

Sorting based on CD45RO/CCR7/CD25/CD127/CD95/CD27 separated CD4+ naive, central memory, regulatory and stem cell-like memory cells. Reverse transcription of all isolated RNA meant that expressed TCRB transcripts were sequenced. Sequencing used immunoSEQ multiplex PCR; TCRdb keeps in-frame clones, though not all of them. This sample has fewer than 350,000 clones, with 8% found just once. CDR3 size: 15 residues. The germline V gene has CDR1 SGHRS and CDR2 YFSETQ. The ends were cut back, 0 bases at V and 6 bases at J, with 12 bases in the middle. General observations from the study: Sequencing used cDNA, and cells with high TCR expression could therefore be over-represented.

The clonotype was recovered from a woman aged 18-30 years in good health. The chain combines TRBV5-1 with TRBJ2-2, with D possibly TRBD1 on 5 matching bases. The sequencing sample was made of central memory CD4+ T cells from blood. The CDR3 nucleotides are TGCGCCAGCAGCTTGGAGCTCAGGGAATCCGGGGAGCTGTTTTTT. It specifies CASSLELRESGELFF.